This T cell receptor beta chain was documented in a study of T cell responses to AZD1222 COVID-19 vaccine. This CDR3 is built from 15 residues. The assay was immunoSEQ multiplex PCR, and TCRdb's table has in-frame clones only and misses some. The sample includes about 120,000 clones, approximately 91% of them seen just once. Study-level findings and limits: Nearly half of the spike-specific TCRs reportedly recognize variant regions that carry no mutations.

To note about this clone: Its antigen remains unknown.

The chain combines TRBV21-1 with TRBJ1-2; the table gives TRBD1 as D, unverified against the DNA. TRBV21-1 constitutes a pseudogene. This TCR was recovered from an adult in good health. This specimen was peripheral blood, taken on day 0 of AZD1222 vaccination. CDR3 nucleotides: TGTGCCAGCAGCAAAGAGGGACAGCCCAACTATGGCTACACCTTC. It codes for CASSKEGQPNYGYTF.